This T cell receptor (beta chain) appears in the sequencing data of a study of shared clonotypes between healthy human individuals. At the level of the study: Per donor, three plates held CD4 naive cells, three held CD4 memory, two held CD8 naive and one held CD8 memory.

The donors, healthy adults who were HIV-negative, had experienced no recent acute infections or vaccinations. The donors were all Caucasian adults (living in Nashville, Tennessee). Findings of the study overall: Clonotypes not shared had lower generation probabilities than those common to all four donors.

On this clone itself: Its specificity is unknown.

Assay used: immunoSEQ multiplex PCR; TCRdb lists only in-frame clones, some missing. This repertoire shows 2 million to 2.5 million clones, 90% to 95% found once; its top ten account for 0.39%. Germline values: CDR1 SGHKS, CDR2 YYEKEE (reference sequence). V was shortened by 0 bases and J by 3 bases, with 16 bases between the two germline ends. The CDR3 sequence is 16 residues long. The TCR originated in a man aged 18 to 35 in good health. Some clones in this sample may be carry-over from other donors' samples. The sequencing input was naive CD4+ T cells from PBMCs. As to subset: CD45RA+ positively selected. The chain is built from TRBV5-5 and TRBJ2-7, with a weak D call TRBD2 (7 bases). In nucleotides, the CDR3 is TGTGCCAGCAGCTTGGCGGGAGGACAGTCAGTCTACGAGCAGTACTTC. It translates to CASSLAGGQSVYEQYF. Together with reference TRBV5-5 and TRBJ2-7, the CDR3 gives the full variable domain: DAGVTQSPTHLIKTRGQQVTLRCSPISGHKSVSWYQQVLGQGPQFIFQYYEKEERGRGNFPDRFSARQFPNYSSELNVNALLLGDSALYLCASSLAGGQSVYEQYFGPGTRLTVT.